These 19 T cell receptor beta chains came from one sample sequenced in a study of T cells in Graves' hyperthyroidism and ophthalmopathy. The source material, RNA transcripts, was used to amplify TCR beta CDR3 regions. First-round RT-PCR targeting the TCR CDR3 was performed with the HTBI primer set. Via MiXCR, TCRdb re-called the multiplex PCR reads, giving one row per CDR3 protein. Among 34,000 or so distinct CDR3 sequences listed, approximately 52% were seen once. The sequencing sample was made of blood. Receptors originate from a woman in her forties with Graves' ophthalmopathy.

This clonotype was counted at least ten times. The chain links TRBV7-2 to TRBJ2-2; TRBD2 agrees at 8 bases. The CDR3 totals 16 residues. CDR1 and CDR2 from the germline V gene are SGHTA and FQGNSA. V was pared by 3 bases and J by 2 bases, with 5 bases of the junction left unmatched. The CDR3 spells CASSLISGANTGELFF. In DNA, the CDR3 is TGTGCCAGCAGCTTGATTAGCGGGGCAAACACCGGGGAGCTGTTTTTT.

V gene TRBV2 combines with J gene TRBJ2-7; the D gene is possibly TRBD2 (6 bases). The ends were cut back, 2 bases at V and 3 bases at J, with 14 bases in the middle. Germline-derived CDR1 and CDR2 are SNHLY and FYNNEI. The CDR3 is made up of 15 amino acids. The CDR3 DNA is TGTGCCAGCAGTGAACGCGGGACGGACCGCTACGAGCAGTACTTC. This translates into CASSERGTDRYEQYF.

The table lists this clonotype with many counts. The CDR3 nucleotides are TGTGCCAGCAGAACCACTGACAGGGCCTATGGCTACACCTTC. Translated, it gives CASRTTDRAYGYTF. The rearrangement links TRBV6-2 or TRBV6-3 to TRBJ1-2, with 7 bases that match TRBD1. With 6 bases clipped from V and 4 bases from J, the junction kept 8 bases outside the gene matches. This CDR3 is built from 14 residues. Looked up from germline, CDR1 is MNHEY and CDR2 is SVGEGT.

The chain uses TRBV19 and TRBJ1-5; TRBD1 matches at 9 bases. This CDR3 is built from 15 residues. Trimming took 9 bases from V and 3 from J; bases not matched to a gene: 9. Germline CDR1 is LNHDA and CDR2 is SQIVND (reference sequence). In DNA form, the CDR3 reads TGTGCCAGCCCCTCCGGGACAGGGACCAATCAGCCCCAGCATTTT. Protein sequence: CASPSGTGTNQPQHF.

This CDR3 reads CASSLSGGFDEKLFF. Here the CDR3 DNA reads TGTGCCAGCAGTTTATCGGGGGGCTTTGATGAAAAACTGTTTTTT. The chain couples TRBV12-3 or TRBV12-4 to TRBJ1-4, with a tentative D call TRBD1 (6 bases). This CDR3 region has 15 residues. The V end was cut by 2 bases, the J end by 6 bases, with 13 bases between.

Comments on this clonotype: The CDR3 end shows no conserved phenylalanine or tryptophan, and so a read error is likely. The rearrangement joins TRBV14 to TRBJ1-1; D is unresolved. V gave up 9 bases and J gave up 11 bases, with 13 bases separating them. CDR3 length equals 10 residues. The germline CDR1 and CDR2 sequences are SGHDN and FVKESK. The CDR3: CASGPHSAFL. DNA for the CDR3: TGTGCCAGTGGGCCTCACTCGGCTTTCCTC.

Ten or more counts support this clonotype. The V gene is TRBV28, the J gene TRBJ2-1; TRBD2 aligns across 8 bases. Trimming took 8 bases from V and 8 from J; bases not matched to a gene: 14. This CDR3 contains 15 residues. Germline loops: CDR1 MDHEN, CDR2 SYDVKM. The CDR3 DNA reads TGTGCCAGCCAGTTTCCCGGGAGGGCGCGGTATGAGCAGTTCTTC. Amino acids: CASQFPGRARYEQFF.

This chain connects TRBV14 to TRBJ2-7; 13 bases map to TRBD2. CDR1 is SGHDN and CDR2 is FVKESK in the germline V gene. V shed 4 bases and J 2 bases; nucleotides not matched to a gene: 8. The CDR3 is 17 residues long. The CDR3 sequence: CASSPWTSGSRPYEQYF. The CDR3 nucleotides read TGTGCCAGCAGCCCTTGGACTAGCGGGAGTCGACCCTACGAGCAGTACTTC.

The V and J genes are TRBV2 and TRBJ1-1; D perhaps matches TRBD1 (5 bases). V was trimmed by 7 bases and J by 8 bases, leaving 20 bases between them. The CDR3 runs 14 residues. Germline-derived CDR1 and CDR2 are SNHLY and FYNNEI. In nucleotides, the CDR3 is TGTGCCAGCAACCAGGACGGGGGGAGGGTGGAAGCTTTCTTT. This encodes CASNQDGGRVEAFF.

The rearrangement uses TRBV2 and TRBJ1-3; 7 bases align to TRBD1. V lost 4 bases to trimming and J lost 4 bases; unmatched junction nucleotides: 7. The germline V gene has CDR1 SNHLY and CDR2 FYNNEI. CDR3 length: 15 amino acids. The CDR3 sequence: CASSVEGAGGNTIYF. DNA of the CDR3: TGTGCCAGCAGTGTCGAGGGGGCGGGCGGAAACACCATATATTTT.

This clonotype has ten or more counts. The chain joins TRBV6-1 to TRBJ2-7; 8 nucleotides align to TRBD1. The CDR3 length is 13 residues. The J segment lost 7 bases and the V segment lost 4 bases, leaving 6 bases of the junction unmatched. From germline, CDR1 is MNHNS and CDR2 SASEGT. CDR3 region: CASSATGAGEQYF. The CDR3 bases are TGTGCCAGCAGTGCGACAGGGGCGGGGGAGCAGTACTTC.

This clonotype is classed as medium-sized. The junction differs from germline at one of its ends, possibly a read error. The J gene is TRBJ2-7, the V gene TRBV7-7; TRBD2 aligns across 7 bases. The germline V gene encodes CDR1 SSHAT and CDR2 FNYEAQ (reference sequence). This CDR3 is 15 amino acids long. The DNA of the CDR3 is TGTGCTAGCAGCTTATACAGCGGGAACTCCTACGAGCAGTACTTC. It codes for CASSLYSGNSYEQYF.

For this clonotype: One junction end does not reproduce the germline sequence, and a read error may be involved. V usage is TRBV9 and J usage is TRBJ2-3, with D perhaps matching TRBD1 (5 bases). The V gene's germline CDR1 is SGDLS and CDR2 YYNGEE. This CDR3 has 17 amino acids. The CDR3 is CASSALTTERMTDTQNF. The CDR3 region has the DNA TGTGCCAGCAGCGCTCTGACGACAGAGAGGATGACAGATACGCAGAATTTT. Full variable domain (missing parts from reference TRBV9 and TRBJ2-3): DSGVTQTPKHLITATGQRVTLRCSPRSGDLSVYWYQQSLDQGLQFLIQYYNGEERAKGNILERFSAQQFPDLHSELNLSSLELGDSALYFCASSALTTERMTDTQNFGPGTRLTVL.

This clonotype was counted ten times or more. The V call is TRBV12-3 or TRBV12-4, the J call TRBJ1-6; D gene uncertain. Trimming cost V 3 bases and J 4 bases, with 13 bases left between them. The CDR3 is made up of 16 amino acids. CDR3 DNA: TGTGCCAGCAGTTTGAAGGGCTTTACGTATAATTCACCCCTCCACTTT. It encodes CASSLKGFTYNSPLHF.

In its sample, this clonotype was seen many times. J is TRBJ2-7 and V is TRBV9; 8 nucleotides line up with TRBD1. Losses at the gene ends were 0 bases for V and 6 bases for J; bases not matched to a gene: 8. The CDR3 totals 15 residues. In germline, CDR1 is SGDLS, CDR2 YYNGEE. CDR3 sequence reads: CASSVVGQGSVEQYF. The CDR3 DNA follows: TGTGCCAGCAGCGTAGTAGGACAGGGTTCCGTCGAGCAGTACTTC.

CDR3 protein: CASSLTGPGANVLTF. The CDR3 DNA is TGTGCCAGCAGCTTGACAGGGCCTGGGGCCAACGTCCTGACTTTC. This chain connects TRBV7-3 to TRBJ2-6; 7 positions agree with TRBD1. This CDR3 spans 15 amino acids. V was clipped by 3 bases and J by 2 bases; unmatched bases: 1. Germline CDR1 SGHTA, CDR2 FQGTGA.

This clonotype was seen repeatedly, ten times or more. This sequence joins TRBV5-6 and TRBJ2-5; D may be TRBD1 (6 bases). CDR3 length equals 14 residues. V lost 0 bases and J lost 5, with 11 bases in between. Germline V gene data show CDR1 as SGHDT and CDR2 as YYEEEE. CDR3 protein: CASSLGRGYETQYF. In DNA form, the CDR3 reads TGTGCCAGCAGCTTGGGCAGGGGCTACGAGACCCAGTACTTC.

The V and J genes are TRBV20-1 and TRBJ1-1; D not certain. The germline V and J ends were trimmed by 6 bases and 9 bases, with 20 bases remaining between them. CDR1 and CDR2 from the germline V gene are DFQATT and SNEGSKA (reference sequence). The CDR3 loop spans 13 amino acids. The CDR3 DNA reads as TGCAGTGCCCCTAGGCTAGCGGGTGGGAAAGCTTTCTTT. Its protein is CSAPRLAGGKAFF.

This clonotype was picked up many times. V and J are TRBV7-9 and TRBJ1-1, with a possible D match to TRBD1 (5 bases). The CDR3 covers 11 residues. CDR1 is SEHNR and CDR2 is FQNEAQ in the germline V gene (reference sequence). V was pared by 4 bases and J by 9 bases, with 9 bases between. The CDR3 DNA reads TGTGCCAGCAGCTCCGAGGGGCAAGCTTTCTTT. Translation gives CASSSEGQAFF.